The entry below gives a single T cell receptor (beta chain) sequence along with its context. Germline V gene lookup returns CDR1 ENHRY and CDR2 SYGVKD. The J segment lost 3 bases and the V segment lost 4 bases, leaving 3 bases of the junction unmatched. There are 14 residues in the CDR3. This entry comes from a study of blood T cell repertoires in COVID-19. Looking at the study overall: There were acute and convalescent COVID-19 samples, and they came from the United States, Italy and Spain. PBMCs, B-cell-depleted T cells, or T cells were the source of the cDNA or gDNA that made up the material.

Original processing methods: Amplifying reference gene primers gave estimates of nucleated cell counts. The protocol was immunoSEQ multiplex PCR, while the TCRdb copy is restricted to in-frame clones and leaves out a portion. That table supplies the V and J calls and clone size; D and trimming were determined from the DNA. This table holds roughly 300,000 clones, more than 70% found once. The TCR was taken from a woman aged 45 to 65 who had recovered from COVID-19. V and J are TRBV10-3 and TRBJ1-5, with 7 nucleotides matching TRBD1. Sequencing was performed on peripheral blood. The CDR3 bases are TGTGCCATCAGTGCTGACAGGGCCAATCAGCCCCAGCATTTT. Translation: CAISADRANQPQHF.